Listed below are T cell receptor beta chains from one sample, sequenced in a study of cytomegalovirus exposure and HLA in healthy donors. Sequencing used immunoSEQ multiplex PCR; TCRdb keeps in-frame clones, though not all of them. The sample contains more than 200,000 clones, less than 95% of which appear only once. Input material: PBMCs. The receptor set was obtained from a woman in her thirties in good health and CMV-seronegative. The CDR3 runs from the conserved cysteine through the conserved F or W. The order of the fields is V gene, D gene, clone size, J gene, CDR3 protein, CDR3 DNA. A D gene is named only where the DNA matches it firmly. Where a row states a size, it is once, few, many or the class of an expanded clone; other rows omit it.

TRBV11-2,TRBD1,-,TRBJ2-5,CASRDRGTQETQYF,TGTGCCAGCAGGGACAGGGGGACTCAAGAGACCCAGTACTTC
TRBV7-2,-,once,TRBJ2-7,CASSSGAYEQYF,TGTGCCAGCAGCTCCGGGGCCTACGAGCAGTACTTC
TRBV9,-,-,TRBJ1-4,CASSAVATNEKLFF,TGTGCCAGCAGCGCGGTAGCAACTAATGAAAAACTGTTTTTT
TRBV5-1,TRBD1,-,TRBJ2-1,CASSLDVRGHEQFF,TGCGCCAGCAGCTTGGATGTCAGGGGGCATGAGCAGTTCTTC
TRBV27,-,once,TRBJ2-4,CASSPTGHPENIQYF,TGTGCCAGCAGTCCAACGGGACACCCAGAGAACATTCAGTACTTC
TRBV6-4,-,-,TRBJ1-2,CASSGGWQGYYGYTF,TGTGCCAGCAGTGGGGGTTGGCAGGGCTACTATGGCTACACCTTC
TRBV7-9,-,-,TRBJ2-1,CASSFPITGEQFF,TGTGCCAGCAGCTTCCCCATTACAGGGGAGCAGTTCTTC
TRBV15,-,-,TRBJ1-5,CATSRGTQGNQPQHF,TGTGCCACCAGCAGAGGGACGCAGGGGAATCAGCCCCAGCATTTT
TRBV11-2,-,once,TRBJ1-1,CASGSWTLGTEAFF,TGTGCCAGCGGGTCCTGGACGCTGGGCACTGAAGCTTTCTTT
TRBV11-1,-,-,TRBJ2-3,CASSPGHRTDTQYF,TGTGCCAGCAGCCCGGGACATCGCACAGATACGCAGTATTTT
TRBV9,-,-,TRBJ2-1,CASSSPGRSNEQFF,TGTGCCAGCAGCTCGCCGGGGCGCTCCAATGAGCAGTTCTTC
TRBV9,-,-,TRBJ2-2,CASSVFVMDTGELFF,TGTGCCAGCAGCGTATTCGTGATGGACACCGGGGAGCTGTTTTTT
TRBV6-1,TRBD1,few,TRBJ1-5,CASSRDRDRNQPQHF,TGTGCCAGCAGTCGGGACAGGGATCGGAATCAGCCCCAGCATTTT
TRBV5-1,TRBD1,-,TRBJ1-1,CASSLPRQGFTEAFF,TGCGCCAGCAGCCTCCCTCGACAGGGGTTCACTGAAGCTTTCTTT
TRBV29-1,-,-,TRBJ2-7,CSVPEGYEQYF,TGCAGCGTCCCTGAGGGCTACGAGCAGTACTTC
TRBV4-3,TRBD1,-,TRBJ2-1,CASSQVNDRGSYNEQFF,TGCGCCAGCAGCCAAGTAAACGACAGGGGATCGTACAATGAGCAGTTCTTC
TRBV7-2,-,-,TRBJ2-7,CASSHGVVGSGEQYF,TGTGCCAGCAGCCACGGAGTTGTCGGGTCGGGGGAGCAGTACTTC
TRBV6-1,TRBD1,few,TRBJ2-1,CASTPPGTGSNEQFF,TGTGCCAGCACACCCCCCGGGACAGGTAGCAATGAGCAGTTCTTC
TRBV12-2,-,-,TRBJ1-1,CASRFTNTEEDTEAFF,TGTGCAAGTCGCTTCACAAACACAGAGGAGGACACTGAAGCTTTCTTT
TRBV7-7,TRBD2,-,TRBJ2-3,CASSLGVGGVADTQYF,TGTGCCAGCAGCTTAGGGGTGGGAGGGGTTGCAGATACGCAGTATTTT
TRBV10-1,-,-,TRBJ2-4,CATNHRVGYQENIQYF,TGCGCCACCAATCACAGGGTCGGTTACCAGGAAAACATTCAGTACTTC
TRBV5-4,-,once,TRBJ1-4,CASSLDVGEKLFF,TGTGCCAGCAGCTTGGACGTAGGAGAAAAACTGTTTTTT
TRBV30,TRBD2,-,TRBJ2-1,CAWSAIGLAGGRYNEQFF,TGTGCCTGGAGTGCGATAGGACTAGCGGGAGGGCGCTACAATGAGCAGTTCTTC
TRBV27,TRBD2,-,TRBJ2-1,CASRLTSTIYNEQFF,TGTGCCAGCAGACTGACTAGCACAATCTACAATGAGCAGTTCTTC
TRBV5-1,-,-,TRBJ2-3,CASSSGLWGSTDTQYF,TGCGCCAGCAGCTCGGGGCTTTGGGGTAGCACAGATACGCAGTATTTT
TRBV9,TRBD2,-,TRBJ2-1,CASSPRTSGDYNEQFF,TGTGCCAGCAGCCCCCGGACTAGCGGGGACTACAATGAGCAGTTCTTC
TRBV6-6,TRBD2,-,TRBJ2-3,CASSGLAGRTDTQYF,TGTGCCAGCAGCGGACTAGCGGGACGCACAGATACGCAGTATTTT
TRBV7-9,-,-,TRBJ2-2,CASSLPGELFF,TGTGCCAGCAGCTTACCCGGGGAGCTGTTTTTT
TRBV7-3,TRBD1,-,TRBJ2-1,CASSLGRGNNEQFF,TGTGCCAGCAGCTTGGGCAGGGGGAACAATGAGCAGTTCTTC
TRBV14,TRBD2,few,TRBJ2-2,CASSQDRTSEHTGELFF,TGTGCCAGCAGCCAAGATCGGACTAGCGAGCACACCGGGGAGCTGTTTTTT
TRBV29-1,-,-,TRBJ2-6,CSVTVTGANVLTF,TGCAGCGTAACAGTTACTGGGGCCAACGTCCTGACTTTC
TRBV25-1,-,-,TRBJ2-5,CASSLPSGYQETQYF,TGTGCCAGCTCACTACCCTCAGGGTACCAAGAGACCCAGTACTTC
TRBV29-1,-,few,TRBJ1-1,CSVEDTEAFF,TGCAGCGTTGAAGACACTGAAGCTTTCTTT
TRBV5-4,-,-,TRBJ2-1,CASSLAGPRDEQFF,TGTGCCAGCAGCTTGGCCGGGCCTCGGGATGAGCAGTTCTTC